Each of the 26 T cell receptor beta chains below was sequenced from the same sample in a study of T cells in tuberculosis. Libraries were prepared by immunoSEQ multiplex PCR; TCRdb keeps only in-frame clonotypes and omits some of them. This repertoire shows about 40,000 clones, roughly 95% found once; its top ten account for around 4.2%. Time point in this sample: new active TB diagnosis, blood taken before or within 7 days of starting treatment. Sequences were derived from PBMCs, sampled at tuberculosis diagnosis. The origin of the receptors is an adult with tuberculosis.

The chain employs TRBV10-2 and TRBJ2-1; D not resolved. Trimming removed 5 bases at V and 6 bases at J, with 5 bases between. This CDR3 contains 11 residues. Germline loops: CDR1 WSHSY, CDR2 SAAADI. CDR3 region: CASSPSNEQFF. The DNA of the CDR3 is TGCGCCAGCAGTCCTTCCAATGAGCAGTTCTTC.

The chain employs TRBV6-1 and TRBJ1-2, with D possibly matching TRBD1 (6 bases). CDR1 is MNHNS, CDR2 SASEGT, per germline. Between the trimmed V and J ends, which lost 3 bases and 2 bases, there was a span of 13 bases. The length of the CDR3 is 15 residues. CDR3 sequence: CASSEWTVGNYGYTF. The CDR3 bases are TGTGCCAGCAGTGAGTGGACAGTTGGAAACTATGGCTACACCTTC.

The CDR3 coding sequence is TGTGCCAGCAGCCCGACTAGCGGGGGCCCCTTCGATACGCAGTATTTT. Translating gives CASSPTSGGPFDTQYF. The V and J genes are TRBV9 and TRBJ2-3; 12 bases align to TRBD2. CDR1 and CDR2 (germline): SGDLS, YYNGEE. This CDR3 region has 16 residues. The junction had 9 bases not matched to a gene; V was cut back by 4 bases and J by 6 bases.

In nucleotides, the CDR3 is TGTGCCAGCTCACCACAACAGACAGGGGAGTTGACTGAAGCTTTCTTT. Translation: CASSPQQTGELTEAFF. The rearrangement links TRBV18 to TRBJ1-1; 8 positions match TRBD1. This CDR3 contains 16 residues. Trimming cost V 1 base and J 5 bases; bases outside gene matches: 9. CDR1 and CDR2 (germline): KGHSH, LQKENI.

For the CDR3, the DNA is TGTGCCAGCAGCTTAGCGGGGGGGCAAGTAGATACGCAGTATTTT. This gives the protein CASSLAGGQVDTQYF. The chain recombines TRBV7-2 with TRBJ2-3, with D perhaps matching TRBD2 (7 bases). Germline CDR1 and CDR2: SGHTA and FQGNSA. The CDR3 covers 15 residues. V gave up 0 bases and J gave up 5 bases, with 12 bases separating them.

This clone showed up just once. The V gene is TRBV6-5, the J gene TRBJ1-2; a weak D match, TRBD1 (6 bases). The CDR3 totals 13 residues. Deletions cut 2 bases from V and 4 bases from J, with 8 bases between. Per the germline V gene, CDR1 is MNHEY and CDR2 is SVGAGI. The CDR3 bases are TGTGCCAGCAGTTACAGACAGGCCTATGGCTACACCTTC. This sequence encodes CASSYRQAYGYTF.

The J gene is TRBJ2-3, the V gene TRBV11-2; 9 nucleotides agree with TRBD1. The CDR3 sequence is 15 residues long. The trim removed 5 bases at V and 6 bases at J, leaving 9 bases unmatched. Germline values: CDR1 SGHAT, CDR2 FQNNGV. The CDR3 protein is CASSLYRGLGDTQYF. As DNA, the CDR3 is TGTGCCAGCAGCCTCTACAGGGGGCTCGGTGATACGCAGTATTTT.

The chain uses TRBV29-1 and TRBJ2-2; TRBD1 is a possible D gene (5 bases). V was trimmed by 5 bases and J by 5 bases, leaving 6 bases between them. This CDR3 is built from 11 residues. Germline values: CDR1 SQVTM, CDR2 ANQGSEA. In DNA form, the CDR3 reads TGCAGCGTTTCAGGGACCGGGGAGCTGTTTTTT. It translates to CSVSGTGELFF.

The genes are TRBV14 and TRBJ2-3; weak D call: TRBD1 (6 bases). The V gene's germline CDR1 is SGHDN and CDR2 FVKESK. The CDR3 has 13 residues. V was shortened by 6 bases and J by 4 bases, with 11 bases between the two germline ends. CDR3 sequence (DNA): TGTGCCAGCAGTTCCACAGGGCCAGATACGCAGTATTTT. Translating it yields CASSSTGPDTQYF.

This chain uses TRBV6-5 with TRBJ2-2; 10 bases map to TRBD1. Trimming at V came to 0 bases and at J to 6 bases, leaving 1 base not matched to a gene. Germline CDR1 is MNHEY and CDR2 is SVGAGI. This CDR3 contains 15 residues. The CDR3 loop is CASSYSGTGAGELFF. The DNA of the CDR3 is TGTGCCAGCAGTTACTCGGGGACAGGGGCCGGGGAGCTGTTTTTT.

The chain employs TRBV5-6 and TRBJ1-4, with TRBD1 as a possible D gene (6 bases). The CDR3 is 16 residues long. V was shortened by 2 bases and J by 8 bases, with 19 bases between the two germline ends. Germline values: CDR1 SGHDT, CDR2 YYEEEE. The CDR3: CASSFGGGGQREKLFF. Here the CDR3 DNA reads TGTGCCAGCAGCTTCGGAGGGGGAGGGCAGCGGGAAAAACTGTTTTTT. The variable domain in full, with the rest retrieved from reference TRBV5-6 and TRBJ1-4, is DAGVTQSPTHLIKTRGQQVTLRCSPKSGHDTVSWYQQALGQGPQFIFQYYEEEERQRGNFPDRFSGHQFPNYSSELNVNALLLGDSALYLCASSFGGGGQREKLFFGSGTQLSVL.

V usage is TRBV10-2 and J usage is TRBJ2-2; 8 positions match TRBD1. V gave up 6 bases and J gave up 1 base; unmatched junction bases: 1. This CDR3 has 14 residues. Germline V gene data show CDR1 as WSHSY and CDR2 as SAAADI. CDR3 region: CASRGQGNTGELFF. CDR3 DNA: TGCGCCAGCAGAGGACAGGGGAACACCGGGGAGCTGTTTTTT.

V and J are TRBV15 and TRBJ1-1; D may be TRBD1 (6 bases). With 3 bases removed from V and 3 bases from J, the gap between germline ends came to 14 bases. The CDR3 length is 15 residues. Germline loops: CDR1 LNHNV, CDR2 YYDKDF (reference sequence). The CDR3 region is CATSRQLGADTEAFF. The CDR3 DNA reads TGTGCCACCAGCAGGCAGTTGGGGGCTGACACTGAAGCTTTCTTT.

The sample holds one count of this clone. The rearrangement joins TRBV6-6 to TRBJ1-4; D remains unclear. The germline CDR1 and CDR2 sequences are MNHNY and SVGAGI (reference sequence). V gave up 3 bases and J gave up 8 bases, with 16 bases separating them. There are 15 residues in the CDR3. Written as DNA, the CDR3 is TGTGCCAGCAGTTATTCCAGCAGCCTAGGAGAAAAACTGTTTTTT. Protein sequence: CASSYSSSLGEKLFF.

By share, this clone ranks as large (0.1 to 1%). V is TRBV5-6 and J is TRBJ2-7, with TRBD2 matching 9 bases. V was clipped by 3 bases and J by 2 bases; unmatched bases: 6. This CDR3 comprises 15 residues. Germline lookup yields CDR1 SGHDT and CDR2 YYEEEE. CDR3 sequence (DNA): TGTGCCAGCAGCTCCTCGGGACTAGCTCCCTACGAGCAGTACTTC. Residues: CASSSSGLAPYEQYF.

The rearrangement links TRBV5-1 to TRBJ1-4; D is undetermined. The ends were cut back, 0 bases at V and 4 bases at J, with 10 bases in the middle. This CDR3 spans 15 amino acids. Per germline, CDR1 SGHRS and CDR2 YFSETQ. The CDR3, as DNA: TGCGCCAGCAGCTTGGTTGGCCCCAGTAATGAAAAACTGTTTTTT. Protein: CASSLVGPSNEKLFF.

The chain recombines TRBV5-1 with TRBJ2-3; 9 positions match TRBD2. CDR1 and CDR2 (germline): SGHRS, YFSETQ. Unmatched junction bases numbered 6, after V lost 5 bases and J lost 2 bases. The CDR3 loop spans 15 amino acids. CDR3 sequence reads: CASSGASGTTDTQYF. The CDR3 coding sequence is TGCGCCAGCAGTGGGGCTAGCGGGACCACAGATACGCAGTATTTT.

This chain uses TRBV12-5 with TRBJ2-3, with a tentative D call TRBD1 (6 bases). This CDR3 is built from 12 residues. CDR1 is LGHNT and CDR2 is FRNRAP in the germline V gene. Trimming pared 7 bases from V and 3 bases from J, leaving 8 bases between. In DNA form, the CDR3 reads TGTGCTAGTGCCCAGGGGACAGATACGCAGTATTTT. Translating gives CASAQGTDTQYF.

The chain joins TRBV27 to TRBJ2-1; TRBD1 matches at 7 bases. The germline gives CDR1 MNHEY, CDR2 SMNVEV (reference sequence). CDR3 length: 16 residues. The trim removed 0 bases at V and 4 bases at J, leaving 6 bases unmatched. CDR3 protein: CASSLSGTVRYNEQFF. The CDR3, as DNA: TGTGCCAGCAGTTTATCGGGGACAGTGAGATACAATGAGCAGTTCTTC.

The chain combines TRBV6-5 with TRBJ2-2, with D maybe TRBD1 (5 bases). Per germline, CDR1 MNHEY and CDR2 SVGAGI. The V end lost 6 bases, the J end lost 4 bases, and 12 bases lay between the germline ends. The CDR3 covers 14 residues. CDR3 loop: CASRFLRGTGELFF. CDR3 sequence (DNA): TGTGCCAGCAGGTTTTTAAGGGGCACCGGGGAGCTGTTTTTT.

The V and J genes are TRBV13 and TRBJ2-3; TRBD2 agrees at 12 bases. Germline values: CDR1 PRHDT, CDR2 FYEKMQ (reference sequence). The CDR3 covers 16 residues. Germline trimming cut 5 bases from V and 6 bases from J; bases unmatched to any gene: 9. The CDR3 protein is CASSPLAGGRWDTQYF. CDR3 bases: TGTGCCAGCAGCCCTCTAGCGGGGGGGCGTTGGGATACGCAGTATTTT.

V and J are TRBV6-1 and TRBJ2-3; perhaps TRBD2 as D (6 bases). From germline, CDR1 is MNHNS and CDR2 SASEGT. Trimming cost V 6 bases and J 6 bases, with 16 bases left between them. The CDR3 extends over 14 amino acids. CDR3 sequence (DNA): TGTGCCAGCAGGGGGGACTCCCGGCGGGATACGCAGTATTTT. Protein: CASRGDSRRDTQYF.

The rearrangement links TRBV18 to TRBJ2-7; TRBD1 matches 7 bases. Trimming removed 5 bases from V and 7 bases from J; junction bases left unmatched: 14. CDR1 and CDR2 from the germline V gene are KGHSH and LQKENI. The CDR3 loop spans 15 amino acids. Here the CDR3 reads CASSAPGTAHREQYF. CDR3 coding DNA: TGTGCCAGCTCAGCCCCCGGGACAGCTCACAGGGAGCAGTACTTC.

This chain connects TRBV5-5 to TRBJ2-7; 9 bases agree with TRBD2. CDR1 is SGHKS, CDR2 YYEKEE, per germline (reference sequence). J gave up 0 bases and V 4 bases, and 11 bases lay outside the gene matches. The CDR3 sequence is 17 residues long. The CDR3 DNA follows: TGTGCCAGCAGCCGATCTATAAGCGGGGGGCACTCCTACGAGCAGTACTTC. As protein: CASSRSISGGHSYEQYF.

This clone was counted a single time. This chain joins TRBV6-4 and TRBJ1-2; tentative D call: TRBD1 (6 bases). V lost 2 bases and J 4 bases, leaving 17 bases between the germline ends. The CDR3 runs to 16 residues. Per germline, CDR1 MRHNA and CDR2 SNTAGT. The CDR3 coding sequence is TGTGCCAGCAGTGACAGACAAGGGGGATCGTCCTATGGCTACACCTTC. Encoded protein: CASSDRQGGSSYGYTF.

This clone was seen only once. The chain is built from TRBV7-2 and TRBJ2-2, with 9 bases matching TRBD2. The CDR3 runs 15 residues. After removal of 5 bases from V and 5 bases from J, the junction contained 6 bases not matched to a gene. The germline CDR1 and CDR2 sequences are SGHTA and FQGNSA. CDR3 region: CASSLRRGGTGELFF. The CDR3 DNA follows: TGTGCCAGCAGCCTGAGGCGGGGGGGTACCGGGGAGCTGTTTTTT.